This TCR beta chain was profiled in a study of T cells expressing NK-cell markers (dated by TCRdb to 2018 to 2020). Turning to the overall study: TCR beta-chain repertoires were profiled in sorted CD3+CD56+NKG2C+, CD3+CD56+NKG2C- and CD3+CD56-NKG2C+ T-cell subsets from roughly eight donors. Among the eight sequenced donors, seven were HCMV-seropositive and one was HCMV-seronegative. Randomly selected healthy volunteers, three men and five women, were used as the eight sequenced donors. Illumina HiSeq 2000/2500, MiSeq or NextSeq was used to sequence libraries as 2 x 150 bp reads.

Sequencing was performed on an Illumina HiSeq 2000. TCR beta cDNA libraries were made by 5'RACE template switching that added a universal primer site and unique molecular identifiers. cDNA synthesis was primed from the TCR beta constant segment, followed by two successive PCR amplification steps. In the source study's methods: Reads were demultiplexed and grouped by UMI with MIGEC, and clonotypes were assembled and quantified with MiTCR. To exclude erroneous sequences, any TCR cDNA sequence not supported by at least two reads was discarded. The tcR package was used for downstream repertoire analysis, and clonotypes were matched across fractions by CDR3 nucleotide sequence plus V segment. VDJmatch was used to annotate antigen specificity against VDJdb, with one amino acid substitution allowed in CDR3. The reads went through TCRdb reprocessing, and each CDR3 protein sequence gets one entry with no DNA. TCRdb, not the original authors, processed these V and J calls. The sample's records list about 190,000 distinct CDR3 sequences. The top ten clonotypes cover over 20% of the sample.

The CDR3 has 16 amino acids, counting the end cysteine and phenylalanine. Nucleotide data are not available. Sequences MDHEN (CDR1) and SYDVKM (CDR2) are obtained from the germline V gene. To determine HCMV serostatus, a commercial ELISA kit was used to detect HCMV-specific IgG in serum. Ficoll density gradient centrifugation was used to isolate peripheral blood mononuclear cells from blood. Worth noting for this clonotype: Its recognized antigen is unknown.

Paper-wide results and their limitations: In 6 or 7 donors, the dominant CD3+CD56+NKG2C+ clonotypes ranked among the top 10 CD8+ clonotypes, making up about 1.0-8% of CD8+ T cells. Those dominant clonotypes were again the most abundant among CD3+CD56-NKG2C+ cells in several donors, at about 28.3-60.1%. It remained unclear whether the expanded NKG2C-expressing T cell clones were specific for HCMV antigens.

The rearrangement joined TRBV28 to TRBJ2-5; checking the TCRdb D call of TRBD2 is not possible without DNA. The receptor's source is a man aged 18-69 years in good health. The specimen was blood T cells: a sorted CD56 or NKG2C T cell subset, CD4+ or CD8+ T cells, or bulk PBMC T cells (not recorded which). The encoded CDR3 is CASSSLSGGVQETQYF.